The 27 T cell receptor beta chains in this list originate from one sample, sequenced in a study of blood T cell repertoires in COVID-19. Using immunoSEQ multiplex PCR, the repertoire was profiled, and TCRdb retains in-frame clones only, with some absent. The sample lists approximately 360,000 clones, over 75% seen once, with over 0.9% in the top ten. Specimen: PBMCs or T cells enriched from blood (not recorded which). All receptors come from a young woman with acute COVID-19.

This clone was seen just once. This same CDR3 is encoded by further DNA sequences in the sample. The chain has TRBV18 and TRBJ2-1; the match to TRBD2 covers 7 bases. The V gene end was trimmed by 1 base and the J gene end by 7 bases; junction bases not matched to a gene: 1. Germline V lookup: CDR1 KGHSH, CDR2 LQKENI. This CDR3 has 13 amino acids. The CDR3 DNA follows: TGTGCCAGCTCACCACTCGGGGGGAATGAGCAGTTCTTC. Its protein is CASSPLGGNEQFF.

The chain couples TRBV6-5 to TRBJ2-3, with D hard to call. The CDR3 is made up of 13 amino acids. Trimming removed 6 bases from V and 2 bases from J, with 9 bases in between. Germline CDR1 reads MNHEY; CDR2 reads SVGAGI. In DNA, the CDR3 is TGTGCCAGCAGGAGACAAGCCACAGATACGCAGTATTTT. Its protein is CASRRQATDTQYF.

The chain links TRBV10-3 to TRBJ1-1, with 8 bases that match TRBD1. The CDR3 spans 14 residues. Germline CDR1 and CDR2: ENHRY and SYGVKD. V shed 6 bases and J 5 bases; nucleotides not matched to a gene: 8. CDR3 nucleotide sequence: TGTGCCATCAGCACGACAGGGGAAGGAACTGAAGCTTTCTTT. Residues: CAISTTGEGTEAFF.

The chain is built from TRBV30 and TRBJ2-7; 7 positions agree with TRBD1. V lost 0 bases and J lost 4; bases outside the gene matches: 6. CDR1 is GTSNPN and CDR2 is SVGIG in the germline V gene (reference sequence). This CDR3 comprises 14 residues. The CDR3 reads CAWSVSDRAYEQYF. For the CDR3, the DNA is TGTGCCTGGAGTGTTTCCGACAGGGCGTACGAGCAGTACTTC. Full variable domain (remainder filled in from reference TRBV30 and TRBJ2-7): SQTIHQWPATLVQPVGSPLSLECTVEGTSNPNLYWYRQAAGRGLQLLFYSVGIGQISSEVPQNLSASRPQDRQFILSSKKLLLSDSGFYLCAWSVSDRAYEQYFGPGTRLTVT.

About this clone: The same CDR3 also results from other DNA sequences found in this sample. V gene TRBV7-9 combines with J gene TRBJ2-7; no definite D call. CDR3 length: 12 amino acids. The V end lost 3 bases, the J end lost 2 bases, and 5 bases lay between the germline ends. Germline V gene sequence: CDR1 SEHNR, CDR2 FQNEAQ (reference sequence). CDR3 DNA sequence: TGTGCCAGCAGCTTTTCAACCTACGAGCAGTACTTC. Its protein is CASSFSTYEQYF.

This chain connects TRBV18 to TRBJ1-6, with 9 bases that match TRBD1. The CDR3 is made up of 15 amino acids. Germline V gene data show CDR1 as KGHSH and CDR2 as LQKENI. Trimming took 5 bases from V and 8 from J; bases not matched to a gene: 7. This CDR3 is CASSRLTGGDSPLHF. DNA of the CDR3: TGTGCCAGCTCAAGGTTGACAGGGGGAGATTCACCCCTCCACTTT.

This clone was counted a few times. The rearrangement joins TRBV11-2 to TRBJ1-2, with TRBD1 matching over 7 bases. With 7 bases clipped from V and 0 bases from J, the junction kept 8 bases outside the gene matches. This CDR3 contains 15 residues. Germline CDR1 reads SGHAT; CDR2 reads FQNNGV. The CDR3 DNA reads TGTGCCAGCACCATGGAGGGGGCTTCTAACTATGGCTACACCTTC. It is translated as CASTMEGASNYGYTF.

The DNA for the CDR3 is TGTGCCAGCAGCTTAGGAGGGAAAATCGGGACAGGGTCCTACAATGAGCAGTTCTTC. This codes for CASSLGGKIGTGSYNEQFF. The chain employs TRBV7-6 and TRBJ2-1; 9 bases match TRBD1. Per germline, CDR1 SGHVS and CDR2 FNYEAQ. V dropped 1 base and J dropped 1; count of bases not matched to a gene: 11. The CDR3 runs 19 residues.

The genes are TRBV20-1 and TRBJ1-6; D might be TRBD1 (5 bases). Germline V gene data show CDR1 as DFQATT and CDR2 as SNEGSKA (reference sequence). CDR3 length equals 16 residues. V was shortened by 3 bases and J by 13 bases, with 25 bases between the two germline ends. The CDR3 here is CSASSAGTGREFPLHF. DNA of the CDR3: TGCAGTGCTAGTTCGGCAGGGACGGGGAGGGAATTCCCCCTCCACTTT.

The CDR3 region is CAARRDRGTDTQYF. The CDR3 DNA follows: TGTGCCGCCCGGAGGGACAGGGGCACAGATACGCAGTATTTT. The chain is built from TRBV19 and TRBJ2-3; TRBD1 aligns across 9 bases. J lost 1 base, V lost 11 bases, and 7 bases had no gene match. In germline, CDR1 is LNHDA, CDR2 SQIVND (reference sequence). CDR3 length equals 14 residues. Supplemented by reference TRBV19 and TRBJ2-3, the full variable domain reads DGGITQSPKYLFRKEGQNVTLSCEQNLNHDAMYWYRQDPGQGLRLIYYSQIVNDFQKGDIAEGYSVSREKKESFPLTVTSAQKNPTAFYLCAARRDRGTDTQYFGPGTRLTVL.

The chain combines TRBV6-5 with TRBJ2-1; 11 bases agree with TRBD2. Trimming took 4 bases from V and 9 from J; bases not matched to a gene: 11. The CDR3 totals 16 residues. CDR1 is MNHEY, CDR2 SVGAGI, per germline. CDR3 in DNA: TGTGCCAGCAGTTCCGCTAGCGGGGGGTCTGGGCGTGAGCAGTTCTTC. It yields the protein CASSSASGGSGREQFF.

This clone was counted once. The chain is built from TRBV29-1 and TRBJ1-2; TRBD1 matches 7 bases. This CDR3 contains 16 residues. CDR1 is SQVTM and CDR2 is ANQGSEA in the germline V gene. Germline trimming cut 3 bases from V and 0 bases from J; bases unmatched to any gene: 10. The DNA of the CDR3 is TGCAGCGTTGATCCCACAGGGGTAGGAGCTAACTATGGCTACACCTTC. Translation gives CSVDPTGVGANYGYTF.

The CDR3 region is CASRTGNTEAFF. The CDR3 DNA sequence: TGCGCCAGCCGAACGGGAAACACTGAAGCTTTCTTT. This chain links TRBV10-2 with TRBJ1-1, with D hard to call. The CDR3 contains 12 residues. Deletions cut 8 bases from V and 2 bases from J, with 9 bases between. The germline V gene has CDR1 WSHSY and CDR2 SAAADI.

The V call is TRBV7-3, the J call TRBJ1-3; the D is unclear. The V and J ends lost 0 bases and 2 bases respectively, with 8 bases between them. Germline assignment: CDR1 SGHTA and CDR2 FQGTGA. There are 15 residues in the CDR3. CDR3 residues: CASSLTSGAGNTIYF. As DNA, the CDR3 is TGTGCCAGCAGCTTAACGTCAGGCGCTGGAAACACCATATATTTT.

The rearrangement uses TRBV7-9 and TRBJ2-7; 12 nucleotides agree with TRBD1. The germline CDR1 and CDR2 sequences are SEHNR and FQNEAQ (reference sequence). The ends lost 5 bases at V and 4 bases at J; junction bases unmatched: 9. This CDR3 is 16 amino acids long. CDR3 bases: TGTGCCAGCAGCCAGGGACAGGGGGCGGGGGAGTACGAGCAGTACTTC. Amino acid sequence: CASSQGQGAGEYEQYF.

This chain connects TRBV19 to TRBJ1-2; possible D gene TRBD1, 5 bases. The CDR3 has 12 residues. Trimming pared 3 bases from V and 10 bases from J, leaving 12 bases between. Germline lookup yields CDR1 LNHDA and CDR2 SQIVND (reference sequence). The CDR3 is CASSILDTDYTF. In nucleotides, the CDR3 is TGTGCCAGTAGTATTCTGGACACCGACTACACCTTC.

This clone was seen only once. The DNA for the CDR3 is TGTGCCAGCAGCCTCGGGGCGCGGGGGATCGCTGAAGCTTTCTTT. Translated, it gives CASSLGARGIAEAFF. The rearrangement joins TRBV5-5 to TRBJ1-1; D perhaps matches TRBD1 (5 bases). This CDR3 comprises 15 residues. Germline assignment: CDR1 SGHKS and CDR2 YYEKEE (reference sequence). V was clipped by 4 bases and J by 6 bases, with 19 bases between them.

This clone has only a few counts. The V and J genes are TRBV30 and TRBJ1-1, with 10 bases that match TRBD1. Germline V lookup: CDR1 GTSNPN, CDR2 SVGIG (reference sequence). The junction had 11 bases not matched to a gene; V was cut back by 3 bases and J by 1 base. This CDR3 region has 17 residues. The CDR3 sequence is CAWSHGRDRGPNTEAFF. For the CDR3, the DNA is TGTGCCTGGAGCCACGGCCGGGACAGGGGCCCGAACACTGAAGCTTTCTTT.

The chain uses TRBV12-5 and TRBJ1-1; TRBD1 is a possible D gene (6 bases). V lost 7 bases to trimming and J lost 5 bases, with 14 bases between them. The CDR3 spans 13 residues. Germline V lookup: CDR1 LGHNT, CDR2 FRNRAP. The CDR3 nucleotides read TGTGCTAGTGCACAGGGTTGGGGGACTGAAGCTTTCTTT. Encoded protein: CASAQGWGTEAFF. The full variable domain, with the rest looked up from reference TRBV12-5 and TRBJ1-1, is DARVTQTPRHKVTEMGQEVTMRCQPILGHNTVFWYRQTMMQGLELLAYFRNRAPLDDSGMPKDRFSAEMPDATLATLKIQPSEPRDSAVYFCASAQGWGTEAFFGQGTRLTVV.

The chain recombines TRBV6-5 with TRBJ2-2; 9 bases are shared with TRBD2. The CDR3 contains 14 residues. After removal of 6 bases from V and 4 bases from J, the junction contained 3 bases not matched to a gene. Germline V lookup: CDR1 MNHEY, CDR2 SVGAGI. CDR3 sequence: CASRLRGGTGELFF. The CDR3 DNA is TGTGCCAGCAGGCTGCGGGGGGGCACCGGGGAGCTGTTTTTT.

The gene calls are TRBV7-2 and TRBJ2-7, with TRBD1 as a possible D gene (6 bases). V was clipped by 5 bases and J by 3 bases, with 17 bases between them. Germline V gene data show CDR1 as SGHTA and CDR2 as FQGNSA. The CDR3 runs 15 residues. CDR3 sequence reads: CASSPRTGTNYEQYF. The CDR3 DNA reads TGTGCCAGCAGCCCGAGAACCGGGACAAACTACGAGCAGTACTTC.

A note on this clone: At one boundary the junction diverges from the germline segment, which might be a read error. Other DNA sequences in this sample translate to the same CDR3. The chain links TRBV18 to TRBJ2-6, with TRBD2 matching 8 bases. The CDR3 runs to 18 residues. Germline CDR1 and CDR2: KGHSH and LQKENI. The CDR3 here is CASSETQRGYSGANVLTF. The CDR3 DNA reads as TGTGCCAGCTCAGAGACTCAGCGGGGGTACTCTGGGGCCAACGTCCTAACTTTC.

V usage is TRBV11-2 and J usage is TRBJ1-1; D is undetermined. Germline V lookup: CDR1 SGHAT, CDR2 FQNNGV. The CDR3 totals 13 residues. V lost 1 base to trimming and J lost 7 bases, with 10 bases between them. In DNA form, the CDR3 reads TGTGCCAGCAGCTTAGTTCGAGCTAGTGAAGCTTTCTTT. It is translated as CASSLVRASEAFF. The full variable domain, its missing parts supplied by reference TRBV11-2 and TRBJ1-1, is EAGVAQSPRYKIIEKRQSVAFWCNPISGHATLYWYQQILGQGPKLLIQFQNNGVVDDSQLPKDRFSAERLKGVDSTLKIQPAKLEDSAVYLCASSLVRASEAFFGQGTRLTVV.

This clone showed up just a few times. The chain is built from TRBV5-1 and TRBJ2-3, with D unclear. CDR1 SGHRS and CDR2 YFSETQ come from the germline V gene. The CDR3 runs 14 residues. Trimming stripped 7 bases from V and 3 bases from J, with 15 bases between. The CDR3 loop reads CASRVNAKTDTQYF. The CDR3 DNA reads as TGCGCCAGCCGCGTAAATGCCAAGACAGATACGCAGTATTTT. The complete variable domain, with remaining parts taken from reference TRBV5-1 and TRBJ2-3, reads KAGVTQTPRYLIKTRGQQVTLSCSPISGHRSVSWYQQTPGQGLQFLFEYFSETQRNKGNFPGRFSGRQFSNSRSEMNVSTLELGDSALYLCASRVNAKTDTQYFGPGTRLTVL.

The genes are TRBV30 and TRBJ1-2; TRBD1 is a possible D gene (6 bases). The V end lost 0 bases, the J end lost 2 bases, and 10 bases lay between the germline ends. The CDR3 extends over 14 amino acids. The V gene's germline CDR1 is GTSNPN and CDR2 SVGIG (reference sequence). The CDR3 DNA is TGTGCCTGGAGTGTCCCAAGGGGGAACTATGGCTACACCTTC. It encodes CAWSVPRGNYGYTF.

This clone was counted between two and nine times. The chain carries TRBV21-1 and TRBJ1-1; the table names TRBD1, a call not compared with the DNA. TRBV21-1 is annotated as a pseudogene. The CDR3 is 18 residues long. CDR3 bases: TGTGCCAGCAGCAAAGCGAGAGACAGGGGTATCATGAACACTGAAGCTTTCTTT. Translating it yields CASSKARDRGIMNTEAFF.

This sequence joins TRBV7-2 and TRBJ1-5; TRBD1 agrees at 8 bases. Germline loops: CDR1 SGHTA, CDR2 FQGNSA. Germline trimming cut 4 bases from V and 1 base from J; bases unmatched to any gene: 3. The CDR3 sequence is 15 residues long. The CDR3 DNA is TGTGCCAGCAGCTCCCGGACAGGGAGCAATCAGCCCCAGCATTTT. Residues: CASSSRTGSNQPQHF.